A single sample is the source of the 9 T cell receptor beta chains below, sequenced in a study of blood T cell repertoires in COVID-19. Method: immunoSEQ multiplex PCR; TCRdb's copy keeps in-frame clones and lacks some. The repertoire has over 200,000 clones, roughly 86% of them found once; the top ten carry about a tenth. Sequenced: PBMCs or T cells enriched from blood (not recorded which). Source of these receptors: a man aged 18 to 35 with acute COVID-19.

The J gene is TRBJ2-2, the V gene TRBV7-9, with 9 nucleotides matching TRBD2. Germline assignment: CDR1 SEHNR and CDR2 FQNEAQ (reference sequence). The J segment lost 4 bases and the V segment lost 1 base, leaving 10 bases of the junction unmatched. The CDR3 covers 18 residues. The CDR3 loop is CASSLVGLSGRATGELFF. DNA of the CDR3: TGTGCCAGCAGCTTAGTAGGTCTTAGCGGGAGAGCCACCGGGGAGCTGTTTTTT. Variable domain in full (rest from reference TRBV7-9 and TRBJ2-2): DTGVSQNPRHKITKRGQNVTFRCDPISEHNRLYWYRQTLGQGPEFLTYFQNEAQLEKSRLLSDRFSAERPKGSFSTLEIQRTEQGDSAMYLCASSLVGLSGRATGELFFGEGSRLTVL.

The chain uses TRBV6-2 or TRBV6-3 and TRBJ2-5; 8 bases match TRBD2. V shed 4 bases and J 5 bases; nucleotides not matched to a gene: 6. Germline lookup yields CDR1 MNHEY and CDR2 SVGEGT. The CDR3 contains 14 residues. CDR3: CASSSGLGRETQYF. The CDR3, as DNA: TGTGCCAGCAGTTCGGGACTAGGTCGCGAGACCCAGTACTTC.

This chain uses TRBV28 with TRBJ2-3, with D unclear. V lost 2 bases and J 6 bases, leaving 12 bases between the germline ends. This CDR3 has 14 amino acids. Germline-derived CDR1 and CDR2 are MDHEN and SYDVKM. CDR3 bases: TGTGCCAGCAGTTTAAAGAATTCGAGGGATACGCAGTATTTT. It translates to CASSLKNSRDTQYF.

DNA of the CDR3: TGCAGTGCTAGTAGACTTAGGCGGACCTACGAGCAGTACTTC. This translates into CSASRLRRTYEQYF. The V call is TRBV20-1, the J call TRBJ2-7, with D unclear. Trimming removed 3 bases at V and 2 bases at J, with 14 bases between. Germline assignment: CDR1 DFQATT and CDR2 SNEGSKA (reference sequence). The CDR3 is 14 amino acids.

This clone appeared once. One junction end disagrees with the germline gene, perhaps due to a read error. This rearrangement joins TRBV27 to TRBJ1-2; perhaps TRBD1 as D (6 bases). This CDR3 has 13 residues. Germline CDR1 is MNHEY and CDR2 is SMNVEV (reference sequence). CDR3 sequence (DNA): TGTGCCAGCAGTTACGACAGGTTCGGCTACTACTCCTTC. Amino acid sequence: CASSYDRFGYYSF.

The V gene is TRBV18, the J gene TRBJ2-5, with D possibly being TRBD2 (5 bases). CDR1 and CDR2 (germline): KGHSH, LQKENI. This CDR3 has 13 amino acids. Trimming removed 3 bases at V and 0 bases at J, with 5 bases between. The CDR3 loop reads CASSPGDQETQYF. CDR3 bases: TGTGCCAGCTCACCGGGAGACCAAGAGACCCAGTACTTC.

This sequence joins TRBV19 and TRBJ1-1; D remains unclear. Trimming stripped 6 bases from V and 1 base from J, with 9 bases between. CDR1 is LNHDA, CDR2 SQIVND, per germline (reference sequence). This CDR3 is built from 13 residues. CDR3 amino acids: CASSAQANTEAFF. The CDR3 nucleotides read TGTGCCAGTAGCGCTCAGGCGAACACTGAAGCTTTCTTT.

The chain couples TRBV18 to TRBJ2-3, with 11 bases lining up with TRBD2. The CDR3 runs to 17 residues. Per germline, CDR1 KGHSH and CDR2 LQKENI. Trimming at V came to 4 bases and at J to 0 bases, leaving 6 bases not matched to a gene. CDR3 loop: CASSRGTSGPSTDTQYF. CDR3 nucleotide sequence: TGTGCCAGCTCACGAGGGACTAGCGGCCCTAGCACAGATACGCAGTATTTT.

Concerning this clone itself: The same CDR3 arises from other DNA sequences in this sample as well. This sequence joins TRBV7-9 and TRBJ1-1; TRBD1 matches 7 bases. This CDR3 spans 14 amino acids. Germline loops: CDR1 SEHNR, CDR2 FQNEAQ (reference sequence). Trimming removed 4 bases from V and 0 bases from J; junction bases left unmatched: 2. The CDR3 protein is CASSSDRLNTEAFF. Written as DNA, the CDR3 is TGTGCCAGCAGCTCGGACAGGTTGAACACTGAAGCTTTCTTT.